These 18 T cell receptor beta chains were all obtained from the same sample, sequenced in a study of cytomegalovirus exposure and HLA in healthy donors. Vbeta (60) and Jbeta (13) primers were used in the PCR. The method was immunoSEQ multiplex PCR; TCRdb's version includes in-frame clones alone and lacks a portion of them. The sample lists some 98,000 clones; around 75% were seen once. What was sequenced was PBMCs. The receptor source for this set is a man aged 18 to 30 in good health and CMV-seropositive.

This clone appeared a single time. The V call is TRBV19, the J call TRBJ1-2; D unclear. The V gene's germline CDR1 is LNHDA and CDR2 SQIVND (reference sequence). V was cut by 11 bases and J by 1 base, with 14 bases left in between. The CDR3 length is 13 residues. The CDR3 region has the DNA TGTGCCGGGAGCGAAAATCTTAACTATGGCTACACCTTC. Its protein is CAGSENLNYGYTF.

V and J are TRBV19 and TRBJ2-7; 7 nucleotides line up with TRBD1. Germline CDR1 reads LNHDA; CDR2 reads SQIVND (reference sequence). The CDR3 loop spans 14 amino acids. The V gene end was trimmed by 1 base and the J gene end by 3 bases; junction bases not matched to a gene: 3. The CDR3 loop reads CASSIVYRGYEQYF. In DNA form, the CDR3 reads TGTGCCAGTAGTATAGTGTACAGGGGCTACGAGCAGTACTTC.

The chain employs TRBV7-2 and TRBJ1-1, with D perhaps TRBD1 (6 bases). The V end lost 3 bases, the J end lost 1 base, and 12 bases lay between the germline ends. Germline lookup yields CDR1 SGHTA and CDR2 FQGNSA. The CDR3 is made up of 15 amino acids. The CDR3 DNA follows: TGTGCCAGCAGCTTGGCGGGCAGGGGGAACACTGAAGCTTTCTTT. It codes for CASSLAGRGNTEAFF.

The V gene is TRBV2, the J gene TRBJ2-7; D is possibly TRBD1 (6 bases). The germline CDR1 and CDR2 sequences are SNHLY and FYNNEI. This CDR3 is 15 amino acids long. The V gene lost 11 bases and the J gene lost 11 bases, with 31 bases spanning the gap. The CDR3 here is CASGTPWTRQVLEYF. DNA for the CDR3: TGTGCCTCCGGGACCCCCTGGACAAGACAGGTGTTGGAGTACTTC.

This clone was counted a single time. The rearrangement uses TRBV2 and TRBJ1-4, with TRBD1 as a possible D gene (6 bases). The CDR3 contains 13 residues. Germline assignment: CDR1 SNHLY and CDR2 FYNNEI. Trimming pared 4 bases from V and 8 bases from J, leaving 11 bases between. The CDR3 reads CASSGGRGEKLFF. The CDR3 nucleotides are TGTGCCAGCAGTGGGGGGCGAGGGGAAAAACTGTTTTTT.

This chain joins TRBV18 and TRBJ2-7, with TRBD1 matching over 9 bases. The CDR3 runs 15 residues. Unmatched junction bases numbered 5, after V lost 4 bases and J lost 1 base. Germline V lookup: CDR1 KGHSH, CDR2 LQKENI. The CDR3 bases are TGTGCCAGCTCACTGGGCGGGACAGGGTCCTACGAGCAGTACTTC. Protein: CASSLGGTGSYEQYF.

The chain joins TRBV28 to TRBJ1-3; D is perhaps TRBD1 (5 bases). V was cut by 4 bases and J by 4 bases, with 17 bases left in between. The CDR3 runs to 16 residues. Germline V gene sequence: CDR1 MDHEN, CDR2 SYDVKM. This chain's CDR3 is CASSSSGRESGNTIYF. In DNA form, the CDR3 reads TGTGCCAGCAGTTCTTCAGGGAGGGAAAGCGGAAACACCATATATTTT.

This chain links TRBV4-2 with TRBJ2-2, with D possibly being TRBD2 (6 bases). CDR1 LGHNA and CDR2 YNFKEQ come from the germline V gene. Deletions cut 4 bases from V and 1 base from J, with 16 bases between. This CDR3 contains 17 residues. The CDR3 loop reads CASSPKIRGENTGELFF. DNA of the CDR3: TGTGCCAGCAGCCCCAAGATCCGCGGGGAGAACACCGGGGAGCTGTTTTTT.

This clone was recorded only once. The chain has TRBV9 and TRBJ1-3; the D is unclear. V shed 10 bases and J shed 4 bases, with 9 bases lying between them. This CDR3 is built from 11 residues. The V gene's germline CDR1 is SGDLS and CDR2 YYNGEE. CDR3 residues: CAWARGNTIYF. The CDR3 nucleotides are TGTGCCTGGGCCAGGGGAAACACCATATATTTT. The full variable domain, in which reference TRBV9 and TRBJ1-3 provide the parts outside the CDR3, is DSGVTQTPKHLITATGQRVTLRCSPRSGDLSVYWYQQSLDQGLQFLIQYYNGEERAKGNILERFSAQQFPDLHSELNLSSLELGDSALYFCAWARGNTIYFGEGSWLTVV.

The V and J genes are TRBV2 and TRBJ2-2; TRBD1 might be the D (6 bases). The CDR3 is made up of 16 amino acids. CDR1 SNHLY and CDR2 FYNNEI come from the germline V gene. V was pared by 7 bases and J by 1 base, with 16 bases between. The chain's CDR3 is CASNMVGTLNTGELFF. The CDR3 DNA is TGTGCCAGCAACATGGTTGGGACACTGAACACCGGGGAGCTGTTTTTT.

The chain joins TRBV5-4 to TRBJ2-1; D is unresolved. The CDR3 consists of 15 residues. V lost 0 bases and J 0 bases, leaving 7 bases between the germline ends. Germline CDR1 SGHNT, CDR2 YYREEE (reference sequence). Here the CDR3 reads CASSLDLSSYNEQFF. The CDR3 DNA is TGTGCCAGCAGCTTGGATCTGAGCTCCTACAATGAGCAGTTCTTC.

V usage is TRBV4-1 and J usage is TRBJ1-2; 9 bases are shared with TRBD1. CDR1 and CDR2 from the germline V gene are MGHRA and YSYEKL. This CDR3 has 16 amino acids. V gave up 1 base and J gave up 6 bases; unmatched junction bases: 9. CDR3 DNA sequence: TGCGCCAGCAGCCAAGTCTGGGACAGGGAACCCGATGGCTACACCTTC. This sequence encodes CASSQVWDREPDGYTF.

A note on this clone: At one boundary the junction diverges from the germline segment, which might be a read error. J is TRBJ2-1 and V is TRBV27; weak D call: TRBD2 (6 bases). The CDR3 sequence is 14 residues long. Germline V gene lookup returns CDR1 MNHEY and CDR2 SMNVEV (reference sequence). The CDR3 reads CASSLGGSYNGQFF. CDR3 in DNA: TGTGCCAGCAGTTTAGGAGGGTCCTACAATGGGCAGTTCTTC.

The count of this clone is one. V gene TRBV11-2 combines with J gene TRBJ1-1; D unclear. V dropped 4 bases and J dropped 8 bases, with 14 bases sitting between them. The CDR3 is 13 residues long. From germline, CDR1 is SGHAT and CDR2 FQNNGV. CDR3 sequence (DNA): TGTGCCAGCAGCTCCCGCCGGTGTCTCGAAGCTTTCTTT. It codes for CASSSRRCLEAFF. Filled out from reference TRBV11-2 and TRBJ1-1, the complete variable domain reads EAGVAQSPRYKIIEKRQSVAFWCNPISGHATLYWYQQILGQGPKLLIQFQNNGVVDDSQLPKDRFSAERLKGVDSTLKIQPAKLEDSAVYLCASSSRRCLEAFFGQGTRLTVV.

The rearrangement joins TRBV6-1 to TRBJ1-5, with TRBD1 matching over 9 bases. The germline CDR1 and CDR2 sequences are MNHNS and SASEGT. The CDR3 length is 15 residues. V shed 4 bases and J 7 bases; nucleotides not matched to a gene: 8. The CDR3 DNA reads TGTGCCAGCAGTGTGGGGGGGACAGGGTGGCAGCCCCAGCATTTT. Encoded protein: CASSVGGTGWQPQHF.

The table lists this clone with a few counts. The chain links TRBV7-6 to TRBJ1-3; 7 bases align to TRBD1. This CDR3 comprises 17 residues. V gave up 4 bases and J gave up 0 bases; unmatched junction bases: 9. Germline CDR1 SGHVS, CDR2 FNYEAQ. CDR3 DNA sequence: TGTGCCAGCAGCTACGGGACAGAAGATTACTCTGGAAACACCATATATTTT. Translating it yields CASSYGTEDYSGNTIYF.

The rearrangement links TRBV7-9 to TRBJ1-1; no reliable D call. Deletions cut 4 bases from V and 3 bases from J, with 6 bases between. The length of the CDR3 is 12 residues. Looked up from germline, CDR1 is SEHNR and CDR2 is FQNEAQ (reference sequence). CDR3 in DNA: TGTGCCAGCAGCTACGGGGACACTGAAGCTTTCTTT. It is translated as CASSYGDTEAFF.

The chain uses TRBV19 and TRBJ2-5; TRBD2 aligns across 8 bases. The CDR3 covers 17 residues. V gave up 5 bases and J gave up 0 bases; unmatched junction bases: 11. CDR1 and CDR2 from the germline V gene are LNHDA and SQIVND (reference sequence). CDR3 residues: CASSPRGRGRYQETQYF. As DNA, the CDR3 is TGTGCCAGTAGTCCCCGAGGACGCGGGAGGTACCAAGAGACCCAGTACTTC.